The rows below give T cell receptor beta chains drawn from one sample of a study of T-cell reconstitution after alpha-beta-depleted transplantation in children. One entry per CDR3 protein, called by TCRdb with MiXCR from the PCR reads. The data show hundreds of thousands of distinct CDR3 sequences, under 30% seen once. Sequenced here: PBMCs, mostly from graft donor cells, sampled 360 days after TCRalphabeta/CD19-depleted stem cell transplant. The origin of the receptors is a female patient aged 2-9 years who had a stem cell transplant for congenital amegakaryocytic thrombocytopenia, so the T cells may come from the graft donor. The CDR3 runs from the conserved cysteine through the conserved F or W. A D gene is named only where the DNA matches it firmly. Clone size is not always given. Where it is, it says once, few, many or a class for expanded clones.

v_gene	j_gene	abundance	d_gene	CDR3nt	CDR3aa
TRBV12-3/TRBV12-4	TRBJ1-6	many	NA	TGTGCCAGCAGTCCCGGTGCCCAGGGTGCGGCCCTCCACTTT	CASSPGAQGAALHF
TRBV28	TRBJ1-4	NA	NA	TGTGCCAGCAGTTTAGGTTTGGGGGGTAATGAAAAACTGTTTTTT	CASSLGLGGNEKLFF
TRBV15	TRBJ2-3	few	NA	TGTGCCACCAGCAGGAACCGTCGAAGCACAGATACGCAGTATTTT	CATSRNRRSTDTQYF
TRBV29-1	TRBJ2-3	NA	NA	TGCAGCGTCGAGGAGGACAGCAGCACAGATACGCAGTATTTT	CSVEEDSSTDTQYF
TRBV24-1	TRBJ2-7	NA	NA	TGTGCCACCAGTGGCATAATCACCGGGACTCATTACGAGCAGTACTTC	CATSGIITGTHYEQYF
TRBV5-5	TRBJ2-1	NA	TRBD2	TGTGCCAGCAGCCGCCGACTAGCTCTGGGCAATGAGCAGTTCTTC	CASSRRLALGNEQFF
TRBV20-1	TRBJ2-1	few	TRBD2	TGCAGTGCGGACCCGAGAGCGGGGGCAGGTGGACAGTTCTTC	CSADPRAGAGGQFF
TRBV9	TRBJ2-1	few	NA	TGTGCCAGCAGCATCACCGGGATGAATGAGCAGTTCTTC	CASSITGMNEQFF
TRBV12-3/TRBV12-4	TRBJ1-2	few	NA	TGTGCCAGCAGTCCCCAAGGCAGGTTAAACTATGGCTACACCTTC	CASSPQGRLNYGYTF
TRBV27	TRBJ2-7	few	TRBD2	TGTGCCAGCAGTTTTGTAGCGGGAGGCCACGAGCAGTACTTC	CASSFVAGGHEQYF
TRBV5-1	TRBJ2-5	few	TRBD2	TGCGCCAGCAGCCTCCGACTAGCGGGAGGTTTGAAGACCCAGTACTTC	CASSLRLAGGLKTQYF
TRBV5-1	TRBJ2-2	few	TRBD1	TGCGCCAGCAGCTTGGTAGCCGGGACAGGGGATATCACCGGGGAGCTGTTTTTT	CASSLVAGTGDITGELFF
TRBV4-2	TRBJ2-7	few	TRBD2	TGTGCCAGCACGGGGGGGATTTTGCGGGAATCGGAGACCCGGGGGGAGCAGTACTTC	CASTGGILRESETRGEQYF
TRBV7-6	TRBJ2-7	NA	NA	TGTGCCAGCAGCCCCTCGGCCAACGTAGAAGAGCAGTACTTC	CASSPSANVEEQYF
TRBV12-3/TRBV12-4	TRBJ2-7	few	NA	TGTGCCAGCAGCCTGAGGGCGGGCGGGCCCTACGAGCAGTACTTC	CASSLRAGGPYEQYF
TRBV5-5	TRBJ2-7	NA	TRBD1	TGTGCCAGCAGCATCAGGGGGCCGTACGAGCAGTACTTC	CASSIRGPYEQYF
TRBV5-1	TRBJ2-2	many	TRBD1	TGCGCCAGCAGATGGACAGGGTCGAGGACCGGGGAGCTGTTTTTT	CASRWTGSRTGELFF